The entry below describes one TCR beta chain. This specimen belongs to a study of shared T cell receptors in the human thymus. Per the germline V gene, CDR1 is LNHNV and CDR2 is YYDKDF (reference sequence). CDR3 length: 20 residues. The V and J ends lost 1 base and 2 bases, in that order; junction bases with no gene match: 16. The data were produced by immunoSEQ multiplex PCR, yet TCRdb's version contains in-frame clones alone and is incomplete. The profile shows about 540,000 clones, approximately 80% of them singletons. This sample was also put to use in a study of human thymus T cells. This second study says: There were highly overlapping thymic repertoires among unrelated individuals, as related research reported.

The TCR comes from a boy younger than two with a congenital heart defect. V usage is TRBV15 and J usage is TRBJ2-7; TRBD2 agrees at 11 bases. Material: thymocytes. The CDR3 DNA reads as TGTGCCACCAGCAGAGGTACGGAGGGACTAGCGGCAAGGGCTCCCTACGAGCAGTACTTC. Translation gives CATSRGTEGLAARAPYEQYF.